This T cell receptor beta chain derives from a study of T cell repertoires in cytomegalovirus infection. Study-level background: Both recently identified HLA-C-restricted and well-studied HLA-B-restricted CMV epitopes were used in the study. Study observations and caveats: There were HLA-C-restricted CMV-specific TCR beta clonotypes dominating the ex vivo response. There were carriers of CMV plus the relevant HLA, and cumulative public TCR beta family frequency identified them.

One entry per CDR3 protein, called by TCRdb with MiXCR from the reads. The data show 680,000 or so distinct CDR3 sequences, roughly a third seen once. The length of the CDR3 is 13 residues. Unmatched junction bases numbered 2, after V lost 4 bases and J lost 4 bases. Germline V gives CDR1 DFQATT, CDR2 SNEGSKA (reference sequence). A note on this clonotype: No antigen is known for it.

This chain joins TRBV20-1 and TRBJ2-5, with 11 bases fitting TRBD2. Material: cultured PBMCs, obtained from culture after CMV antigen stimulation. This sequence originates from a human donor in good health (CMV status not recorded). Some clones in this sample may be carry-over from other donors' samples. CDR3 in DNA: TGCAGTGCTAAGACTAGCGGGACAGAGACCCAGTACTTC. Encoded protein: CSAKTSGTETQYF.